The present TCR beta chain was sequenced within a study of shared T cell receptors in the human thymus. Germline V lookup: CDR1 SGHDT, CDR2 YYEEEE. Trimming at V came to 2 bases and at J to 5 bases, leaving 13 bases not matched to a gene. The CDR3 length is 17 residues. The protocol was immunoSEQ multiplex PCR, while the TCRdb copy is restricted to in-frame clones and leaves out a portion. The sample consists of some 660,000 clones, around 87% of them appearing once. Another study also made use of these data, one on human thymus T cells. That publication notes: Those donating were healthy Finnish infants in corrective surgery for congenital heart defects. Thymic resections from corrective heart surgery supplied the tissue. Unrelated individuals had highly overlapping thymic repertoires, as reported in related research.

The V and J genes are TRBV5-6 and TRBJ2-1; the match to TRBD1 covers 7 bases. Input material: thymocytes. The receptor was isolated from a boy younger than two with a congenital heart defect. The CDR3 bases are TGTGCCAGCAGCTTCGGGGAAGACAGGGCTGAACACAATGAGCAGTTCTTC. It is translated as CASSFGEDRAEHNEQFF.